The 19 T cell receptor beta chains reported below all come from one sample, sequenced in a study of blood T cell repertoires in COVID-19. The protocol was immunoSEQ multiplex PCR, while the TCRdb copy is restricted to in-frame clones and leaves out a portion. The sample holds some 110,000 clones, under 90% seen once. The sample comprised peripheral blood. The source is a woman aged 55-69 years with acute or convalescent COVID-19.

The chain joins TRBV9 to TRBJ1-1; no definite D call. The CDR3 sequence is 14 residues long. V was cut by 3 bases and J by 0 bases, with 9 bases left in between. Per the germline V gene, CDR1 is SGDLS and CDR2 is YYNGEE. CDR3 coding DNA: TGTGCCAGCAGCGCACAGACTATGAACACTGAAGCTTTCTTT. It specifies CASSAQTMNTEAFF.

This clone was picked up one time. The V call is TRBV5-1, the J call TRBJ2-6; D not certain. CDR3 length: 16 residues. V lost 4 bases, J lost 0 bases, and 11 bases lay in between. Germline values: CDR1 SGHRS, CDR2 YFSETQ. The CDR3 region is CASSPRVASGANVLTF. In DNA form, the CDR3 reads TGCGCCAGCAGCCCCCGGGTTGCCTCTGGGGCCAACGTCCTGACTTTC. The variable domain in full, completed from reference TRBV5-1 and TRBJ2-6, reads KAGVTQTPRYLIKTRGQQVTLSCSPISGHRSVSWYQQTPGQGLQFLFEYFSETQRNKGNFPGRFSGRQFSNSRSEMNVSTLELGDSALYLCASSPRVASGANVLTFGAGSRLTVL.

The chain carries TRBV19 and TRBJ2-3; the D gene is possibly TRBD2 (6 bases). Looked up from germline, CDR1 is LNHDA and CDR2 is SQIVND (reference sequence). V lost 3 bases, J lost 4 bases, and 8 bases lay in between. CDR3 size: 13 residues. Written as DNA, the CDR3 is TGTGCCAGTAGTATCAGGAGGGCAGATACGCAGTATTTT. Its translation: CASSIRRADTQYF.

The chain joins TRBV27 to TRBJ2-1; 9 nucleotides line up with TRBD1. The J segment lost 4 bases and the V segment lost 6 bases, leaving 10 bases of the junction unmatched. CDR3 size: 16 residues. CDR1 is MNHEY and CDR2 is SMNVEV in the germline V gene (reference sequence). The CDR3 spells CASSTNDRGDYNEQFF. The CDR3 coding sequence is TGTGCCAGCAGCACCAACGACAGGGGGGATTACAATGAGCAGTTCTTC.

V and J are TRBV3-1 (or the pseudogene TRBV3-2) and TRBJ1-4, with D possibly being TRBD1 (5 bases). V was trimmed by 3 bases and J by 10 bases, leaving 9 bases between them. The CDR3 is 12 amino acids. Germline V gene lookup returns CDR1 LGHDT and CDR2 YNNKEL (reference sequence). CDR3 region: CASSQQGGKLFF. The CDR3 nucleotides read TGTGCCAGCAGCCAGCAGGGAGGAAAACTGTTTTTT.

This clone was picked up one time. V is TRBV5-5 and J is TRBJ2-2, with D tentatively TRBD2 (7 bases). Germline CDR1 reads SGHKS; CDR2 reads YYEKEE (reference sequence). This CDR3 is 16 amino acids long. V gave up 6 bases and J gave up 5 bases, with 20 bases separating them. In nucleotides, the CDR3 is TGTGCCAGCAACACGGGGGGCGGGAGCGTTACCGGGGAGCTGTTTTTT. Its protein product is CASNTGGGSVTGELFF.

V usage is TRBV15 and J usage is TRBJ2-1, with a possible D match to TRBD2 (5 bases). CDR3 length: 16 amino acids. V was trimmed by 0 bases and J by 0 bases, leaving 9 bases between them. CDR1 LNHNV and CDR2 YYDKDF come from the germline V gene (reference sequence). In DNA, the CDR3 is TGTGCCACCAGCAGAGAATTAGCGAGCTCCTACAATGAGCAGTTCTTC. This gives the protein CATSRELASSYNEQFF.

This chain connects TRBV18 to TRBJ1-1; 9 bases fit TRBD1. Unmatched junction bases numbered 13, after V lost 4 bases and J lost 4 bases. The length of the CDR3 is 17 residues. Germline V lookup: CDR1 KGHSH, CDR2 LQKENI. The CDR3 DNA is TGTGCCAGCTCACTCGTGACAGGGGGTCCCGATCCCACTGAAGCTTTCTTT. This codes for CASSLVTGGPDPTEAFF.

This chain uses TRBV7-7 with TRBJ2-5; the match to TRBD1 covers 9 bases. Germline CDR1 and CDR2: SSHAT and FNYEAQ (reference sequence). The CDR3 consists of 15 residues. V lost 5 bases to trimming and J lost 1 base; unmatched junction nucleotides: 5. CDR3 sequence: CASSTGQGTQETQYF. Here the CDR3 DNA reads TGTGCCAGCAGCACCGGACAGGGGACCCAAGAGACCCAGTACTTC.

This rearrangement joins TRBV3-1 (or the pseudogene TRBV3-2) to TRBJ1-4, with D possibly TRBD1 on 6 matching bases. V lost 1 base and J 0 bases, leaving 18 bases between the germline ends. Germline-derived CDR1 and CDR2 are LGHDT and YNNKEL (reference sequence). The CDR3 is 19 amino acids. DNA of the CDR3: TGTGCCAGCAGCCAAGGGTCTGGGGGCCGGGGAGCAACTAATGAAAAACTGTTTTTT. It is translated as CASSQGSGGRGATNEKLFF.

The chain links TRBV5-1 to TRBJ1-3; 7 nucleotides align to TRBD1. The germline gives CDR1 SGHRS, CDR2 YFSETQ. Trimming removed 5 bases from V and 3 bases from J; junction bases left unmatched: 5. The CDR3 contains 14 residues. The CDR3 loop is CASRTGSSGNTIYF. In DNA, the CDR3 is TGCGCCAGCAGGACAGGGTCTAGTGGAAACACCATATATTTT.

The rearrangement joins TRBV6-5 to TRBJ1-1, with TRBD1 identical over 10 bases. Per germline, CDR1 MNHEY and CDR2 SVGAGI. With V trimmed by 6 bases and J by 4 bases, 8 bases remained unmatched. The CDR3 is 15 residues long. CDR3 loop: CASRSDRGRSTEAFF. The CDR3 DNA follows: TGTGCCAGCAGAAGCGACAGGGGGCGAAGCACTGAAGCTTTCTTT.

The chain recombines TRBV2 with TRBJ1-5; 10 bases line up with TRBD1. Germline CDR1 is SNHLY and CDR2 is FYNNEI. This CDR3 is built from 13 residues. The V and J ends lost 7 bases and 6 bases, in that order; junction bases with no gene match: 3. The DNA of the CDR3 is TGTGCCAGCAAAAGGGACAGGGGTCAGCCCCAGCATTTT. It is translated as CASKRDRGQPQHF.

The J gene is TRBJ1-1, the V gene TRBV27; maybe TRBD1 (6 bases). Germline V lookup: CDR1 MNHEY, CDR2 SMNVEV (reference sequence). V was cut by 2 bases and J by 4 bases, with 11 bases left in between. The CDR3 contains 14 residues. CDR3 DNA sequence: TGTGCCAGCAGTTTAATGGGGGACATCACTGAAGCTTTCTTT. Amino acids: CASSLMGDITEAFF.

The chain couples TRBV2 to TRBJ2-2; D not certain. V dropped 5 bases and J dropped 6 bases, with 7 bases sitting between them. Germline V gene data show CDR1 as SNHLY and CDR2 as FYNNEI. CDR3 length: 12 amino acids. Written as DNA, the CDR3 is TGTGCCAGCAGTTATACGGCCGGGGAGCTGTTTTTT. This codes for CASSYTAGELFF.

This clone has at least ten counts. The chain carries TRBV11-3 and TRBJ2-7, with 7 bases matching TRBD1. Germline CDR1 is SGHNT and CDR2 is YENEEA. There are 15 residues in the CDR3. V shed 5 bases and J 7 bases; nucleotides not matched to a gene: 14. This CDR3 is CASSPRDSLTGEQYF. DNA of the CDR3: TGTGCCAGCAGCCCACGGGACAGTTTGACCGGGGAGCAGTACTTC.

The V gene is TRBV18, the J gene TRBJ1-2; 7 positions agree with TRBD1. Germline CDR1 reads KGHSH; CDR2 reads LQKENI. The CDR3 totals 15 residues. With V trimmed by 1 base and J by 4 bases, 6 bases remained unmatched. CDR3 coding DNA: TGTGCCAGCTCACCACTTCAGACAGGGTCCTATGGCTACACCTTC. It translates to CASSPLQTGSYGYTF.

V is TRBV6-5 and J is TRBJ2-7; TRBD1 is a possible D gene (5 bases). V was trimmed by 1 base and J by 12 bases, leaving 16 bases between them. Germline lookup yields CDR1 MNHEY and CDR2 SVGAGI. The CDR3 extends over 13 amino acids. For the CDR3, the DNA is TGTGCCAGCAGTTACTTGCAGCAGGGTCTGCTGTACTTC. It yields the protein CASSYLQQGLLYF.

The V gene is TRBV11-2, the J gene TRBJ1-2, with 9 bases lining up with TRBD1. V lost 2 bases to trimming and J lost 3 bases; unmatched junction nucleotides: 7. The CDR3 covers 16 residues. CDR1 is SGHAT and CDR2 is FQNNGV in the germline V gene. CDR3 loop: CASSLTGGEIDYGYTF. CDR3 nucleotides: TGTGCCAGCAGCTTAACAGGGGGCGAGATTGACTATGGCTACACCTTC. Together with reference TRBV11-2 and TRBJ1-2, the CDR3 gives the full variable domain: EAGVAQSPRYKIIEKRQSVAFWCNPISGHATLYWYQQILGQGPKLLIQFQNNGVVDDSQLPKDRFSAERLKGVDSTLKIQPAKLEDSAVYLCASSLTGGEIDYGYTFGSGTRLTVV.